Following are 27 T cell receptor beta chains from one sample sequenced in a study of blood T cell repertoires in COVID-19. Using immunoSEQ multiplex PCR, the repertoire was profiled, and TCRdb retains in-frame clones only, with some absent. The sample yields a few hundred thousand clones, 70% to 90% seen once. Specimen: PBMCs or T cells enriched from blood (not recorded which). The receptor source for this set is a woman between 40 and 50 years old with acute COVID-19.

This rearrangement joins TRBV7-9 to TRBJ2-1; possible D gene TRBD2, 5 bases. The V end lost 5 bases, the J end lost 9 bases, and 14 bases lay between the germline ends. The CDR3 runs to 13 residues. Germline loops: CDR1 SEHNR, CDR2 FQNEAQ (reference sequence). The CDR3 nucleotides read TGTGCCAGCAGCGATAGAGGGCCGGCTGAGCAGTTCTTC. It encodes CASSDRGPAEQFF.

This chain links TRBV2 with TRBJ2-7; D ambiguous. CDR3 length equals 13 residues. CDR1 and CDR2 (germline): SNHLY, FYNNEI. V lost 3 bases, J lost 3 bases, and 9 bases lay in between. CDR3 DNA: TGTGCCAGCAGTGAGTCTGTTCTCTACGAGCAGTACTTC. It is translated as CASSESVLYEQYF.

The chain links TRBV7-2 to TRBJ1-3; TRBD1 matches 7 bases. The trim removed 1 base at V and 3 bases at J, leaving 9 bases unmatched. In germline, CDR1 is SGHTA, CDR2 FQGNSA. The CDR3 is 17 residues long. This CDR3 is CASSLGVKGAGGNTIYF. The CDR3 DNA sequence: TGTGCCAGCAGCTTAGGGGTAAAGGGGGCTGGTGGAAACACCATATATTTT.

This chain links TRBV12-5 with TRBJ2-1; 11 positions agree with TRBD2. The germline CDR1 and CDR2 sequences are LGHNT and FRNRAP. V dropped 5 bases and J dropped 8; count of bases not matched to a gene: 11. The CDR3 consists of 16 residues. The CDR3 sequence is CASGPVAGGPGYEQFF. CDR3 coding DNA: TGTGCTAGTGGTCCAGTAGCGGGAGGGCCGGGTTATGAGCAGTTCTTC.

V usage is TRBV7-9 and J usage is TRBJ1-3; no definite D call. V was trimmed by 6 bases and J by 2 bases, leaving 17 bases between them. The CDR3 runs to 16 residues. Germline V gene data show CDR1 as SEHNR and CDR2 as FQNEAQ (reference sequence). The CDR3 region has the DNA TGTGCCAGCAGTCCTACCCTAGAAGGTCCTGGAAACACCATATATTTT. Protein sequence: CASSPTLEGPGNTIYF. The variable domain in full, with the rest retrieved from reference TRBV7-9 and TRBJ1-3, is DTGVSQNPRHKITKRGQNVTFRCDPISEHNRLYWYRQTLGQGPEFLTYFQNEAQLEKSRLLSDRFSAERPKGSFSTLEIQRTEQGDSAMYLCASSPTLEGPGNTIYFGEGSWLTVV.

The rearrangement links TRBV16 to TRBJ2-5, with 8 bases identical to TRBD2. J lost 7 bases, V lost 4 bases, and 8 bases had no gene match. The CDR3 is 14 amino acids. CDR1 is KGHSY and CDR2 is FQNENV in the germline V gene. The CDR3 DNA is TGTGCCAGCAGCCGAACAGCGGGAGAAGGGACCCAGTACTTC. Translating it yields CASSRTAGEGTQYF. Full variable domain (rest looked up from reference TRBV16 and TRBJ2-5): GEEVAQTPKHLVRGEGQKAKLYCAPIKGHSYVFWYQQVLKNEFKFLISFQNENVFDETGMPKERFSAKCLPNSPCSLEIQATKLEDSAVYFCASSRTAGEGTQYFGPGTRLLVL.

This rearrangement joins TRBV5-5 to TRBJ2-1, with 11 positions matching TRBD2. V was pared by 4 bases and J by 9 bases, with 12 bases of the junction left unmatched. This CDR3 region has 16 residues. Per germline, CDR1 SGHKS and CDR2 YYEKEE (reference sequence). The CDR3 DNA follows: TGTGCCAGCAGCCAAATGCTAGCGGGAGGTGGGCTTGAGCAGTTCTTC. It codes for CASSQMLAGGGLEQFF.

The chain links TRBV24-1 to TRBJ1-2; no definite D call. Germline values: CDR1 KGHDR, CDR2 SFDVKD. The CDR3 totals 13 residues. V lost 3 bases and J 6 bases, leaving 10 bases between the germline ends. The CDR3 sequence: CATSDRRDDGYTF. Here the CDR3 DNA reads TGTGCCACCAGTGATCGGAGGGATGATGGCTACACCTTC.

The J gene is TRBJ2-2, the V gene TRBV7-3, with 8 bases matching TRBD2. The CDR3 runs 18 residues. The V gene's germline CDR1 is SGHTA and CDR2 FQGTGA. V lost 4 bases to trimming and J lost 0 bases; unmatched junction nucleotides: 10. This CDR3 reads CASSSALREASNTGELFF. CDR3 coding DNA: TGTGCCAGCAGCTCTGCCTTGCGGGAGGCTTCGAACACCGGGGAGCTGTTTTTT.

J is TRBJ2-7 and V is TRBV28; 7 bases map to TRBD2. Trimming cost V 6 bases and J 3 bases; bases outside gene matches: 8. The CDR3 totals 14 residues. CDR1 and CDR2 from the germline V gene are MDHEN and SYDVKM. The CDR3, as DNA: TGTGCCAGCAGGTCGGAAGGGAGGGTCTACGAGCAGTACTTC. It codes for CASRSEGRVYEQYF.

The chain recombines TRBV11-2 with TRBJ2-7, with 7 bases aligning to TRBD2. The V gene end was trimmed by 5 bases and the J gene end by 1 base; junction bases not matched to a gene: 5. This CDR3 region has 14 residues. The germline V gene has CDR1 SGHAT and CDR2 FQNNGV. The CDR3 DNA is TGTGCCAGCAGCAACCCGGGGGGATCCTACGAGCAGTACTTC. Protein sequence: CASSNPGGSYEQYF.

The chain combines TRBV5-6 with TRBJ1-6; the match to TRBD1 covers 9 bases. J was trimmed by 7 bases and V by 0 bases; bases with no gene match: 5. The CDR3 is made up of 16 amino acids. Germline assignment: CDR1 SGHDT and CDR2 YYEEEE. CDR3 bases: TGTGCCAGCAGCTTGGTTGTAGGGACAGGGAATTCACCCCTCCACTTT. Protein product: CASSLVVGTGNSPLHF.

This clone has just one count. The chain carries TRBV7-2 and TRBJ2-1, with D unresolved. The CDR3 sequence is 13 residues long. V was pared by 2 bases and J by 4 bases, with 6 bases between. Germline-derived CDR1 and CDR2 are SGHTA and FQGNSA. DNA for the CDR3: TGTGCCAGCAGCTTACAGGTTTACAATGAGCAGTTCTTC. This codes for CASSLQVYNEQFF.

The chain is built from TRBV11-2 and TRBJ2-7; D might be TRBD1 (5 bases). V was cut by 3 bases and J by 5 bases, with 8 bases left in between. CDR1 is SGHAT, CDR2 FQNNGV, per germline. The CDR3 spans 12 residues. Written as DNA, the CDR3 is TGTGCCAGCAGCTTTCCCAGGGACGAGCAGTACTTC. Translating it yields CASSFPRDEQYF.

This clone was seen once. This chain connects TRBV29-1 to TRBJ2-1, with a weak D call TRBD1 (5 bases). Trimming cost V 7 bases and J 5 bases, with 6 bases left between them. This CDR3 has 10 residues. The V gene's germline CDR1 is SQVTM and CDR2 ANQGSEA. CDR3 sequence reads: CSATDNEQFF. Written as DNA, the CDR3 is TGCAGCGCGACAGACAATGAGCAGTTCTTC.

This chain links TRBV19 with TRBJ2-3, with 13 bases identical to TRBD2. Trimming at V came to 5 bases and at J to 8 bases, leaving 7 bases not matched to a gene. The CDR3 has 15 amino acids. Looked up from germline, CDR1 is LNHDA and CDR2 is SQIVND (reference sequence). CDR3 sequence reads: CASSPGLAGVGTQYF. Written as DNA, the CDR3 is TGTGCCAGTAGTCCCGGACTAGCGGGAGTGGGTACGCAGTATTTT.

The chain is built from TRBV6-5 and TRBJ1-1, with D perhaps TRBD1 (5 bases). The CDR3 length is 14 residues. Germline V lookup: CDR1 MNHEY, CDR2 SVGAGI. The ends were cut back, 5 bases at V and 4 bases at J, with 14 bases in the middle. CDR3 in amino acids: CASSRRDWGTEAFF. CDR3 sequence (DNA): TGTGCCAGCAGTCGACGGGACTGGGGCACTGAAGCTTTCTTT.

This chain joins TRBV24-1 and TRBJ2-7; 11 bases line up with TRBD1. The CDR3 runs 18 residues. In germline, CDR1 is KGHDR, CDR2 SFDVKD. V shed 4 bases and J 2 bases; nucleotides not matched to a gene: 12. CDR3 in DNA: TGTGCCACCAGTGAAGGACAGGGGGCTATGTTTTTCCCCTACGAGCAGTACTTC. As protein: CATSEGQGAMFFPYEQYF.

The chain has TRBV6-5 and TRBJ2-7; 7 bases agree with TRBD1. V lost 3 bases and J lost 5; bases outside the gene matches: 1. Germline V gene lookup returns CDR1 MNHEY and CDR2 SVGAGI. The CDR3 covers 12 residues. In nucleotides, the CDR3 is TGTGCCAGCAGTTATGGACAGGACGAGCAGTACTTC. Amino acid sequence: CASSYGQDEQYF.

The rearrangement joins TRBV19 to TRBJ2-1; TRBD1 might be the D (6 bases). The CDR3 totals 14 residues. The V gene lost 10 bases and the J gene lost 11 bases, with 24 bases spanning the gap. In germline, CDR1 is LNHDA, CDR2 SQIVND (reference sequence). The CDR3 bases are TGTGCCACTACTCCCGGGACACTTACTAAACAGCAGTTCTTC. Encoded protein: CATTPGTLTKQQFF.

The V call is TRBV4-1, the J call TRBJ1-5; 7 nucleotides align to TRBD1. This CDR3 spans 13 amino acids. Germline V gene data show CDR1 as MGHRA and CDR2 as YSYEKL. V lost 4 bases to trimming and J lost 4 bases; unmatched junction nucleotides: 1. CDR3 coding DNA: TGCGCCAGCAGCCTACAGGGGAATCAGCCCCAGCATTTT. Translating gives CASSLQGNQPQHF.

The chain carries TRBV2 and TRBJ1-5, with D perhaps TRBD1 (5 bases). The CDR3 is 14 amino acids. The germline CDR1 and CDR2 sequences are SNHLY and FYNNEI. V was shortened by 7 bases and J by 5 bases, with 15 bases between the two germline ends. CDR3 DNA: TGTGCCAGCACCCTAGAAGGGGTAGATCAGCCCCAGCATTTT. Translating gives CASTLEGVDQPQHF.

This chain links TRBV2 with TRBJ2-5; 7 bases are a match to TRBD1. The length of the CDR3 is 15 residues. Germline CDR1 reads SNHLY; CDR2 reads FYNNEI. V lost 5 bases, J lost 5 bases, and 11 bases stayed unmatched. CDR3 sequence: CASSQIHRGSETQYF. For the CDR3, the DNA is TGTGCCAGCAGTCAAATACACAGGGGTAGTGAGACCCAGTACTTC.

The chain has TRBV12-3 or TRBV12-4 and TRBJ1-1; D is undetermined. This CDR3 has 11 amino acids. Trimming removed 8 bases from V and 5 bases from J, with 9 bases in between. For the CDR3, the DNA is TGTGCCAGCTGCGCTCGGACTGAAGCTTTCTTT. It translates to CASCARTEAFF.

This rearrangement joins TRBV28 to TRBJ2-1; 8 bases agree with TRBD2. The CDR3 runs to 16 residues. V shed 3 bases, J shed 5 bases, and the junction held 9 bases outside the gene matches. Germline V CDR1 and CDR2: MDHEN, SYDVKM. The DNA of the CDR3 is TGTGCCAGCAGTTTTCAGGCAGCGGGAGTTAACAATGAGCAGTTCTTC. This encodes CASSFQAAGVNNEQFF.

In nucleotides, the CDR3 is TGTGCCACCAGCAGAGACAGGGACAGGCGGAACACTGAAGCTTTCTTT. Its translation is CATSRDRDRRNTEAFF. The chain is built from TRBV15 and TRBJ1-1; 8 bases are a match to TRBD1. Germline CDR1 and CDR2: LNHNV and YYDKDF (reference sequence). The V segment lost 0 bases and the J segment 1 base; nucleotides outside the gene matches: 4. The CDR3 is 16 residues long.

The V and J genes are TRBV14 and TRBJ1-5; D ambiguous. Trimming stripped 1 base from V and 4 bases from J, with 5 bases between. The CDR3 contains 13 residues. Germline V gene lookup returns CDR1 SGHDN and CDR2 FVKESK. CDR3 loop: CASSQGLNQPQHF. The CDR3 nucleotides are TGTGCCAGCAGCCAAGGCCTAAATCAGCCCCAGCATTTT. Drawing the rest from reference TRBV14 and TRBJ1-5, the complete variable domain is EAGVTQFPSHSVIEKGQTVTLRCDPISGHDNLYWYRRVMGKEIKFLLHFVKESKQDESGMPNNRFLAERTGGTYSTLKVQPAELEDSGVYFCASSQGLNQPQHFGDGTRLSIL.